This TCR beta chain was documented in a study of T cell clonality in common variable immunodeficiency. Findings and caveats of the study: Links between repertoire features and CVID complications were heterogeneity-limited. Fewer deletions and N-nucleotide insertions were reportedly seen in common variable immunodeficiency TCR beta sequences.

This clone has a handful of counts. Antigen: not known. The read ends 3 residues early relative to the CDR3; the germline J gene fills the gap. Of CVID subjects, about 16 were female and around 27 male, mean age roughly 37. Profiling relied on immunoSEQ multiplex PCR, and the TCRdb table lists in-frame clones only, not all of them. Found here are 2,500 to 3,000 clones, no singletons; the ten largest cover 11%. Germline assignment: CDR1 SGHTA and CDR2 FQGNSA. This CDR3 comprises 12 residues. The TCR was taken from a human donor with common variable immunodeficiency. Source material: peripheral blood mononuclear cells. This chain uses TRBV7-2 with TRBJ2-4, with 8 bases fitting TRBD1. The part of the CDR3 DNA that was read is TGTGCCAGCAGCGGGGACAGGTTCAGT. Its protein product is CASSGDRFS. The full CDR3 protein reads CASSGDRFSQYF.